This T cell receptor beta chain was recovered during a study of cytomegalovirus exposure and HLA in healthy donors. Study results and limitations: A later look showed TCR association rates differing by HLA locus, highest for DRB1 and lowest for HLA-C. Several top significant clusters appeared, in a later analysis, to be linked to common viral pathogens.

It was with 60 Vbeta and 13 Jbeta primers that the PCR ran. Libraries were prepared by immunoSEQ multiplex PCR; TCRdb keeps only in-frame clonotypes and omits some of them. The data contain 110,000 to 150,000 clones, 80% of them singletons. With regard to this clone: What it binds is not known.

V was cut by 1 base and J by 6 bases, with 7 bases left in between. This CDR3 spans 13 amino acids. Germline V gene lookup returns CDR1 SGHVS and CDR2 FQNEAQ. The receptor comes from a man aged 40-49 years in good health and CMV-seronegative. The sample comprised PBMCs. The V and J genes are TRBV7-8 and TRBJ2-1; D uncertain. The CDR3 loop reads CASSLVTGNEQFF. In DNA, the CDR3 is TGTGCCAGCAGCTTAGTTACGGGCAATGAGCAGTTCTTC.